This entry describes one T cell receptor beta chain. Antigen specificity is unknown. The V gene's germline CDR1 is SNHLY and CDR2 FYNNEI. V lost 8 bases, J lost 3 bases, and 7 bases stayed unmatched. There are 14 residues in the CDR3. Amplification from RNA transcripts yielded the TCR beta CDR3 regions. Investigators did first-round RT-PCR with HTBI primers, then second-round multiplex PCR. TCRdb redid the calling of the multiplex PCR reads with MiXCR, one entry per CDR3 protein. The table has roughly 600,000 distinct CDR3 sequences, approximately 37% seen once. The sample comes from a study of Graves' ophthalmopathy and Graves' hyperthyroidism. As for the study in general: Ophthalmopathy not arising within 18 months of follow-up defined hyperthyroidism as stable. Study outcomes and limitations: A roughly 80% specificity and about 88% sensitivity were achieved by a 13-signature model that separated ophthalmopathy from stable hyperthyroidism.

The study recruited hyperthyroidism patients aged 18 to 65 who were newly diagnosed, under 2 months' duration. Exclusion criteria comprised other autoimmune diseases, uncontrolled infections, pregnancy or lactation in patients. The source is an adult man with Graves' hyperthyroidism. This chain uses TRBV2 with TRBJ1-1; 9 nucleotides line up with TRBD1. What was sequenced was peripheral blood or thyroid tissue (not recorded which). CDR3 nucleotide sequence: TGTGCCAGCGAGCCAACAGGGGGCGACACTGAAGCTTTCTTT. Protein product: CASEPTGGDTEAFF.